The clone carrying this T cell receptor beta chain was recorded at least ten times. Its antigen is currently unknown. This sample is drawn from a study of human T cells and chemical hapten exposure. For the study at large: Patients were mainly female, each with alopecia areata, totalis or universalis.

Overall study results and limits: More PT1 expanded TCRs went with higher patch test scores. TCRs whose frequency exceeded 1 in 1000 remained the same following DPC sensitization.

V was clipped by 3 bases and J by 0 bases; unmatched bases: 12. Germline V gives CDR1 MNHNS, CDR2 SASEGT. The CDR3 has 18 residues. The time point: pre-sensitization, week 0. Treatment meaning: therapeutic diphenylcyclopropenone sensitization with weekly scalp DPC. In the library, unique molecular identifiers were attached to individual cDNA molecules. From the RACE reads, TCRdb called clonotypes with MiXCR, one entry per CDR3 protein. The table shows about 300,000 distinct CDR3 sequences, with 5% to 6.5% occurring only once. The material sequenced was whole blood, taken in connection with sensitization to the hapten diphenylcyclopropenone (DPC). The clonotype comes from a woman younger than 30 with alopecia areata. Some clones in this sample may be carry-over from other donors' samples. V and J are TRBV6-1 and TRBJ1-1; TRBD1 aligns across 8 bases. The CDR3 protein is CASSDAPWTGHMNTEAFF. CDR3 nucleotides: TGTGCCAGCAGTGACGCCCCGTGGACAGGGCACATGAACACTGAAGCTTTCTTT.